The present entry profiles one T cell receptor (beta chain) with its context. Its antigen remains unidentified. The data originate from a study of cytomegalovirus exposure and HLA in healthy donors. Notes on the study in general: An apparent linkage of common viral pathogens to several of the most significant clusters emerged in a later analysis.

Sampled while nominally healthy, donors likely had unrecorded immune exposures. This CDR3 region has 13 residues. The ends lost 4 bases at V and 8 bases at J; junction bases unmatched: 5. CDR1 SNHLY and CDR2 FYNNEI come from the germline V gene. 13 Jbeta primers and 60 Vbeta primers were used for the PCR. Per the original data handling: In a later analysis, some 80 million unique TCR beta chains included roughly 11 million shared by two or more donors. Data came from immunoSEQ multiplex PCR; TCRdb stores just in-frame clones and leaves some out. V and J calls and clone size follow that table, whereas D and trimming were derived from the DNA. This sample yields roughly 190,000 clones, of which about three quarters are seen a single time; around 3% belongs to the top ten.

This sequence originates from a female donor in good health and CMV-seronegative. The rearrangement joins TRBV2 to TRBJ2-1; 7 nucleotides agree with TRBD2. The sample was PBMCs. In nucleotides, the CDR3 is TGTGCCAGCAGTGGATTTGGGGGGGATGAGCAGTTCTTC. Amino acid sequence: CASSGFGGDEQFF.